The T cell receptor (beta chain) described here comes from a study of shared clonotypes between healthy human individuals. Background on the study: Participating donors consisted of two women and three men aged 18 to 49. There were three CD4 naive, three CD4 memory, two CD8 naive and one CD8 memory plates per donor.

CD4+ cells underwent separation, giving CD45RA+ naive and CD45RA-negative memory subsets. Of note for this clone: Antigen: not known.

V gave up 2 bases and J gave up 4 bases; unmatched junction bases: 3. The CDR3 is made up of 15 amino acids. Germline V CDR1 and CDR2: LNHNV, YYDKDF (reference sequence). Findings of the study overall: Naive subsets tended to show greater estimated richness than memory subsets.

Clones were sequenced by immunoSEQ multiplex PCR, and TCRdb holds only the in-frame ones, with some missing. The data show a few million clones, 85% to 95% seen once. The rearrangement joins TRBV15 to TRBJ1-4, with 8 bases fitting TRBD1. The sequenced sample consisted of naive CD4+ T cells sorted from blood. Specified subset: CD45RA+ positively selected. The sequence derives from a man younger than 35 in good health. The CDR3 sequence is CATSRQGANNEKLFF. The CDR3 DNA reads TGTGCCACCAGCAGACAGGGGGCGAATAATGAAAAACTGTTTTTT.